The 9 T cell receptor beta chains below come from one sample, sequenced in a study of early T cells in non-severe SARS-CoV-2 infection. A single record per CDR3 protein comes from TCRdb applying MiXCR to the 5' RACE reads. Of some 71,000 distinct CDR3 sequences in the sample, 12% to 15% were seen once. The specimen was whole blood. These receptors were obtained from an adult who was a healthcare worker with PCR-confirmed SARS-CoV-2 infection or an uninfected control (not recorded which).

In this sample, this clonotype turned up many times. The V call is TRBV28, the J call TRBJ2-2, with D hard to call. The germline gives CDR1 MDHEN, CDR2 SYDVKM. This CDR3 region has 15 residues. V lost 1 base to trimming and J lost 0 bases, with 6 bases between them. The CDR3: CASSLFRPNTGELFF. The CDR3 bases are TGTGCCAGCAGTTTATTCAGACCGAACACCGGGGAGCTGTTTTTT.

The V call is TRBV10-3, the J call TRBJ2-5; D is possibly TRBD2 (6 bases). This CDR3 is built from 13 residues. Germline V gene sequence: CDR1 ENHRY, CDR2 SYGVKD. Trimming removed 4 bases at V and 3 bases at J, with 9 bases between. Here the CDR3 DNA reads TGTGCCATCAGTGCTGGGGGGAAAGAGACCCAGTACTTC. Encoded protein: CAISAGGKETQYF.

In its sample, this clonotype was seen many times. The rearrangement joins TRBV4-3 to TRBJ2-5; D remains unclear. Deletions cut 0 bases from V and 2 bases from J, with 7 bases between. This CDR3 is built from 14 residues. Germline V gene sequence: CDR1 LGHNA, CDR2 YSLEER. The CDR3 DNA reads as TGCGCCAGCAGCCAAGACAGTAGTCAAGAGACCCAGTACTTC. Protein product: CASSQDSSQETQYF.

In its sample, this clonotype was seen a few times. The chain employs TRBV6-1 and TRBJ2-7; no definite D call. Germline V lookup: CDR1 MNHNS, CDR2 SASEGT. The CDR3 has 10 amino acids. V was pared by 6 bases and J by 4 bases, with 4 bases between. CDR3: CASSGYEQYF. The CDR3 region has the DNA TGTGCCAGCAGCGGTTACGAGCAGTACTTC.

This rearrangement joins TRBV28 to TRBJ2-7; D gene unclear. The ends were cut back, 5 bases at V and 7 bases at J, with 21 bases in the middle. Per germline, CDR1 MDHEN and CDR2 SYDVKM. The CDR3 extends over 15 amino acids. The CDR3 loop reads CASSLALDGSLEQYF. CDR3 nucleotide sequence: TGTGCCAGCAGTCTTGCTTTGGACGGCTCCTTGGAGCAGTACTTC.

This clonotype was seen repeatedly, ten times or more. The rearrangement joins TRBV6-2 or TRBV6-3 to TRBJ2-5; TRBD2 aligns across 10 bases. V trimming: 7 bases; J trimming: 4 bases; junction bases outside the gene matches: 9. CDR1 is MNHEY and CDR2 is SVGEGT in the germline V gene. The CDR3 sequence is 15 residues long. CDR3 sequence: CASTYPAGGTETQYF. CDR3 DNA: TGTGCCAGCACCTATCCAGCGGGGGGGACAGAGACCCAGTACTTC.

The chain joins TRBV5-1 to TRBJ1-2; 8 positions agree with TRBD1. Germline CDR1 SGHRS, CDR2 YFSETQ. V shed 2 bases and J 4 bases; nucleotides not matched to a gene: 10. The CDR3 spans 16 residues. In DNA, the CDR3 is TGCGCCAGCAGCTTTTACCCCGGGACAGGAGGCTATGGCTACACCTTC. Amino acid sequence: CASSFYPGTGGYGYTF.

This clonotype was counted only a few times. The chain recombines TRBV6-5 with TRBJ1-4, with D uncertain. V lost 2 bases and J 2 bases, leaving 6 bases between the germline ends. Germline assignment: CDR1 MNHEY and CDR2 SVGAGI. This CDR3 is 14 amino acids long. CDR3 in amino acids: CASSYRRTNEKLFF. CDR3 nucleotide sequence: TGTGCCAGCAGTTACAGAAGGACTAATGAAAAACTGTTTTTT.

This clonotype was counted at least ten times. The chain is built from TRBV5-1 and TRBJ1-4, with TRBD1 as a possible D gene (5 bases). Germline CDR1 SGHRS, CDR2 YFSETQ. The CDR3 runs 14 residues. V was pared by 0 bases and J by 6 bases, with 9 bases between. The CDR3 DNA sequence: TGCGCCAGCAGCTTGGTCAGGGATGATGAAAAACTGTTTTTT. This codes for CASSLVRDDEKLFF.